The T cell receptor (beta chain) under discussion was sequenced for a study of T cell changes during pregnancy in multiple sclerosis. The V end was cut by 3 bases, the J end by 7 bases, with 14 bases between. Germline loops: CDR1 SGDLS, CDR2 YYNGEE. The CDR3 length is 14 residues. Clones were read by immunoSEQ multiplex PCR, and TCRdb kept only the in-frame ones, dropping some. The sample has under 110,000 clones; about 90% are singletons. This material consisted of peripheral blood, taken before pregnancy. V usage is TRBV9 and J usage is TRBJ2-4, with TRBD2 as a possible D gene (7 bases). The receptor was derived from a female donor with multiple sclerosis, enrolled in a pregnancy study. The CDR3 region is CASSGAGRGNIQYF. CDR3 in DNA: TGTGCCAGCAGCGGAGCTGGGAGGGGGAACATTCAGTACTTC.